This passage covers 26 T cell receptor beta chains from one sample sequenced in a study of T-cell memory formation after mild COVID-19. TCRdb independently ran MiXCR on the 5' RACE reads; one entry per CDR3 protein. This table holds roughly 500,000 distinct CDR3 sequences, about 20% found once. Sequencing input: PBMCs or a T cell subset sorted from them (not recorded which). These TCRs come from an adult woman who had mild COVID-19 (a few samples of this study predate the infection). Cell type and time point are not known.

V usage is TRBV12-3 or TRBV12-4 and J usage is TRBJ2-7; D gene unclear. Deletions cut 6 bases from V and 0 bases from J, with 9 bases between. CDR3 length equals 13 residues. The CDR3 nucleotides are TGTGCCAGCAGCGCCGGGCCCTCCTACGAGCAGTACTTC. Protein product: CASSAGPSYEQYF.

This chain connects TRBV6-5 to TRBJ2-6, with D unclear. The CDR3 runs 18 residues. The V and J ends lost 7 bases and 0 bases respectively, with 19 bases between them. CDR1 is MNHEY, CDR2 SVGAGI, per germline. As DNA, the CDR3 is TGTGCCAGCACCGCGAGCCCGGGCAGTCTCTCTGGGGCCAACGTCCTGACTTTC. Its protein is CASTASPGSLSGANVLTF.

The chain recombines TRBV3-1 with TRBJ2-3; D possibly matches TRBD1 or TRBD2 (7 bases each). CDR1 is LGHDT, CDR2 YNNKEL, per germline (reference sequence). The CDR3 totals 15 residues. The V end lost 5 bases, the J end lost 6 bases, and 18 bases lay between the germline ends. The CDR3 loop reads CASSSGGVWLDTQYF. The DNA of the CDR3 is TGTGCCAGCAGCTCAGGGGGGGTTTGGTTGGATACGCAGTATTTT.

V and J are TRBV27 and TRBJ2-1; 7 positions agree with TRBD2. In germline, CDR1 is MNHEY, CDR2 SMNVEV (reference sequence). Trimming took 2 bases from V and 5 from J; bases not matched to a gene: 6. There are 15 residues in the CDR3. The DNA of the CDR3 is TGTGCCAGCAGTTTACTAACGGGAGGAAACAATGAGCAGTTCTTC. Its protein is CASSLLTGGNNEQFF.

The chain carries TRBV15 and TRBJ2-4; 7 bases map to TRBD2. V gave up 0 bases and J gave up 15 bases; unmatched junction bases: 11. CDR3 length: 14 residues. Germline values: CDR1 LNHNV, CDR2 YYDKDF (reference sequence). Here the CDR3 reads CATSRERLAGVGYF. CDR3 bases: TGTGCCACCAGCAGAGAGCGACTAGCCGGGGTGGGGTACTTC.

V is TRBV7-2 and J is TRBJ1-2; 9 nucleotides agree with TRBD1. This CDR3 has 16 residues. Germline V CDR1 and CDR2: SGHTA, FQGNSA. The V segment lost 6 bases and the J segment 4 bases; nucleotides outside the gene matches: 12. This CDR3 reads CASSQDRGTYSYGYTF. Written as DNA, the CDR3 is TGTGCCAGCAGTCAGGACAGGGGAACATATAGCTATGGCTACACCTTC.

The rearrangement joins TRBV12-3 or TRBV12-4 to TRBJ2-3, with 11 bases fitting TRBD2. Unmatched junction bases numbered 21, after V lost 2 bases and J lost 8 bases. This CDR3 spans 20 amino acids. The CDR3 region is CASSLPRLASGGPTHGTQYF. The CDR3 coding sequence is TGTGCCAGCAGTTTACCCCGGTTGGCTAGCGGGGGGCCTACACATGGTACGCAGTATTTT.

The J gene is TRBJ2-7, the V gene TRBV2, with TRBD2 identical over 8 bases. V was pared by 6 bases and J by 4 bases, with 8 bases of the junction left unmatched. This CDR3 is built from 14 residues. CDR1 is SNHLY, CDR2 FYNNEI, per germline. The CDR3 protein is CASRAASGWYEQYF. CDR3 nucleotides: TGTGCCAGCAGGGCCGCTAGCGGGTGGTACGAGCAGTACTTC.

This clonotype was seen more than once but under ten times. The chain employs TRBV7-9 and TRBJ2-1, with TRBD2 matching 8 bases. Trimming at V came to 5 bases and at J to 7 bases, leaving 13 bases not matched to a gene. The CDR3 has 16 residues. Germline CDR1 SEHNR, CDR2 FQNEAQ (reference sequence). As DNA, the CDR3 is TGTGCCAGCAGCCCCCCTCTAGCGGGTGCTTCAAATGAGCAGTTCTTC. Translating gives CASSPPLAGASNEQFF.

This clonotype has only a few counts. V gene TRBV30 combines with J gene TRBJ1-5, with 8 positions matching TRBD1. The CDR3 sequence is 14 residues long. The germline gives CDR1 GTSNPN, CDR2 SVGIG (reference sequence). J was trimmed by 6 bases and V by 0 bases; bases with no gene match: 4. This CDR3 reads CAWSVGQGGQPQHF. For the CDR3, the DNA is TGTGCCTGGAGTGTAGGACAGGGCGGTCAGCCCCAGCATTTT.

The V and J genes are TRBV1 and TRBJ2-1; the table's D gene call, TRBD2, was not cross checked with the DNA. TRBV1 is given as a pseudogene. CDR3 length: 14 residues. This CDR3 is CTRVTAGGPNEQFF. In DNA form, the CDR3 reads TGCACCAGAGTTACAGCGGGGGGGCCCAATGAGCAGTTCTTC.

The gene calls are TRBV12-3 or TRBV12-4 and TRBJ1-1, with a possible D match to TRBD1 (5 bases). V was shortened by 2 bases and J by 4 bases, with 11 bases between the two germline ends. The CDR3 extends over 14 amino acids. Here the CDR3 DNA reads TGTGCCAGCAGTTTACAGGGAGGGGCCACTGAAGCTTTCTTT. It is translated as CASSLQGGATEAFF.

This clonotype was detected only a few times. This chain links TRBV11-2 with TRBJ1-1; D remains ambiguous. This CDR3 spans 13 amino acids. Trimming stripped 8 bases from V and 0 bases from J, with 10 bases between. Germline CDR1 SGHAT, CDR2 FQNNGV. The CDR3 bases are TGTGCCAGCCAAGTGACCCTGAACACTGAAGCTTTCTTT. This codes for CASQVTLNTEAFF.

This clonotype was detected only a few times. The chain employs TRBV27 and TRBJ1-6; D is uncertain. The CDR3 contains 14 residues. Germline-derived CDR1 and CDR2 are MNHEY and SMNVEV (reference sequence). Trimming removed 5 bases at V and 9 bases at J, with 14 bases between. The DNA for the CDR3 is TGTGCCAGCAGTGTGACCGCCTCGATTTCACCCCTCCACTTT. It codes for CASSVTASISPLHF.

This clonotype was counted only a few times. The chain has TRBV7-2 and TRBJ2-3; D is possibly TRBD1 (8 bases). The CDR3 extends over 15 amino acids. The germline gives CDR1 SGHTA, CDR2 FQGNSA. V dropped 5 bases and J dropped 2 bases, with 14 bases sitting between them. CDR3 coding DNA: TGTGCCAGCAGCATACAGGGGGGGAACACAGATACGCAGTATTTT. This sequence encodes CASSIQGGNTDTQYF.

This rearrangement joins TRBV13 to TRBJ2-1; no definite D call. V was shortened by 0 bases and J by 13 bases, with 10 bases between the two germline ends. The CDR3 contains 12 residues. Germline V gene lookup returns CDR1 PRHDT and CDR2 FYEKMQ (reference sequence). CDR3 amino acids: CASSLGLTEQFF. The CDR3 coding sequence is TGTGCCAGCAGCTTAGGCCTTACGGAACAGTTCTTC.

This clonotype was seen only a few times. The junction departs from germline at one end; a sequencing error may be responsible. The V gene is TRBV11-1, the J gene TRBJ1-1; D is ambiguous. CDR1 is SGHAT and CDR2 is FQDESV in the germline V gene (reference sequence). The CDR3 length is 11 residues. The CDR3 here is CASSLAEAPTF. The CDR3 coding sequence is TGTGCCAGCAGCTTGGCAGAAGCCCCAACCTTT.

The gene calls are TRBV3-1 and TRBJ2-5, with TRBD2 matching 14 bases. The V segment lost 1 base and the J segment 11 bases; nucleotides outside the gene matches: 6. Germline V CDR1 and CDR2: LGHDT, YNNKEL (reference sequence). This CDR3 is 15 amino acids long. The chain's CDR3 is CASSQGGTSGSPQYF. CDR3 in DNA: TGTGCCAGCAGCCAAGGAGGGACTAGCGGGAGCCCGCAGTACTTC.

The chain couples TRBV7-9 to TRBJ1-6, with D perhaps matching TRBD1 (6 bases). This CDR3 comprises 15 residues. Germline V CDR1 and CDR2: SEHNR, FQNEAQ (reference sequence). V was trimmed by 5 bases and J by 4 bases, leaving 12 bases between them. CDR3 amino acids: CASSRLGQYNSPLHF. The CDR3, as DNA: TGTGCCAGCAGCAGACTTGGACAGTATAATTCACCCCTCCACTTT.

This chain links TRBV12-3 or TRBV12-4 with TRBJ2-5; 11 bases are shared with TRBD2. V lost 6 bases to trimming and J lost 0 bases; unmatched junction nucleotides: 6. The CDR3 length is 16 residues. In nucleotides, the CDR3 is TGTGCCAGCAGCCGGGGGACTAGCGGCAACCAAGAGACCCAGTACTTC. Its protein is CASSRGTSGNQETQYF.

This clonotype has only a few counts. The chain combines TRBV7-3 with TRBJ2-1; 10 bases map to TRBD1. V dropped 1 base and J dropped 6; count of bases not matched to a gene: 9. Germline CDR1 SGHTA, CDR2 FQGTGA. The CDR3 contains 17 residues. CDR3 region: CASSLRAGTGVSNEQFF. The CDR3 DNA follows: TGTGCCAGCAGCTTAAGGGCCGGGACAGGGGTCAGCAATGAGCAGTTCTTC.

The chain is built from TRBV5-5 and TRBJ2-7; 7 bases match TRBD2. The junction had 14 bases not matched to a gene; V was cut back by 4 bases and J by 4 bases. The CDR3 spans 16 residues. The germline CDR1 and CDR2 sequences are SGHKS and YYEKEE (reference sequence). Here the CDR3 DNA reads TGTGCCAGCAGCCCTTTTTTCGGCTTGCGGGGGTACGAGCAGTACTTC. Its translation is CASSPFFGLRGYEQYF.

The V gene is TRBV25-1, the J gene TRBJ2-7; 8 nucleotides match TRBD1. Germline values: CDR1 MGHDK, CDR2 SYGVNS. This CDR3 is 15 amino acids long. The V and J ends lost 4 bases and 5 bases, in that order; junction bases with no gene match: 10. The CDR3: CASSAAPDRAHEQYF. The CDR3 DNA is TGTGCCAGCAGTGCCGCCCCGGACAGGGCCCACGAGCAGTACTTC.

This clonotype was recorded a few times. J is TRBJ2-2 and V is TRBV6-5; TRBD1 aligns across 10 bases. Losses at the gene ends were 4 bases for V and 5 bases for J; bases not matched to a gene: 4. The CDR3 extends over 15 amino acids. CDR1 MNHEY and CDR2 SVGAGI come from the germline V gene. The CDR3 region is CASSWGQGRTGELFF. DNA of the CDR3: TGTGCCAGCAGTTGGGGACAGGGGAGGACCGGGGAGCTGTTTTTT.

This clonotype was observed a few times. The chain uses TRBV12-3 or TRBV12-4 and TRBJ2-4, with 7 bases that match TRBD1. The CDR3 sequence is 16 residues long. Losses at the gene ends were 6 bases for V and 0 bases for J; bases not matched to a gene: 8. Written as DNA, the CDR3 is TGTGCCAGCAGGCTAAGTAGGGGGCTAGCCAAAAACATTCAGTACTTC. Protein sequence: CASRLSRGLAKNIQYF.

The rearrangement joins TRBV5-4 to TRBJ2-5, with TRBD2 identical over 9 bases. The CDR3 loop spans 18 amino acids. V shed 0 bases and J 1 base; nucleotides not matched to a gene: 10. The V gene's germline CDR1 is SGHNT and CDR2 YYREEE (reference sequence). The DNA for the CDR3 is TGTGCCAGCAGCTTGGTTAGCGGGAGCAGGGTTGGCCAAGAGACCCAGTACTTC. Its protein product is CASSLVSGSRVGQETQYF.